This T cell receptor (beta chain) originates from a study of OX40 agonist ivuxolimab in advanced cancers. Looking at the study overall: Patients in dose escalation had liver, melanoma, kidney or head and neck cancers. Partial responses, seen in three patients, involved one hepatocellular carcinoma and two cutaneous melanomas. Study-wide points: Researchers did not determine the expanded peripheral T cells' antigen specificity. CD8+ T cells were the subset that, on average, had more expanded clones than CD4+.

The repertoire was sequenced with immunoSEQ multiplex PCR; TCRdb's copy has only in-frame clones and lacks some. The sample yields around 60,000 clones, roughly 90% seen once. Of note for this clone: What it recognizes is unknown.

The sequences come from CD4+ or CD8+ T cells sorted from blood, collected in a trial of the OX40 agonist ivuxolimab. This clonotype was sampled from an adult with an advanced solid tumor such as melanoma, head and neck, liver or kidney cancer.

The CDR3 reads CASSRGDRIQPQHF. The CDR3 nucleotides are TGTGCCAGCAGCCGCGGGGACAGGATCCAGCCCCAGCATTTT. The rearrangement uses TRBV6-6 and TRBJ1-5; 8 positions match TRBD1. The J segment lost 7 bases and the V segment lost 6 bases, leaving 8 bases of the junction unmatched. Per the germline V gene, CDR1 is MNHNY and CDR2 is SVGAGI (reference sequence). The CDR3 loop spans 14 amino acids.